Below are 17 T cell receptor beta chains sequenced from a single sample in a study of blood T cell repertoires in COVID-19. Produced via immunoSEQ multiplex PCR; TCRdb's table is partial and in-frame only. The sample yields a few hundred thousand clones, around 89% seen once. Material: PBMCs or T cells enriched from blood (not recorded which). These receptors all stem from a man aged 40-55 years who had recovered from COVID-19.

The chain couples TRBV7-2 to TRBJ1-2; D uncertain. The V gene lost 5 bases and the J gene lost 4 bases, with 14 bases spanning the gap. Germline loops: CDR1 SGHTA, CDR2 FQGNSA. The CDR3 length is 14 residues. This CDR3 is CASSPPGKSYGYTF. CDR3 sequence (DNA): TGTGCCAGCAGCCCCCCGGGGAAAAGCTATGGCTACACCTTC.

The rearrangement links TRBV29-1 to TRBJ1-4; 7 nucleotides align to TRBD1. J lost 6 bases, V lost 7 bases, and 20 bases had no gene match. This CDR3 has 17 residues. The germline V gene has CDR1 SQVTM and CDR2 ANQGSEA. CDR3 protein: CSDERGKGGQTHEKLFF. As DNA, the CDR3 is TGCAGCGACGAGAGGGGTAAAGGGGGACAGACCCATGAAAAACTGTTTTTT.

As to this clone: Within the sample, other DNA sequences also encode this same CDR3. V gene TRBV11-2 combines with J gene TRBJ2-3; 9 nucleotides agree with TRBD2. The CDR3 totals 15 residues. With V trimmed by 3 bases and J by 2 bases, 3 bases remained unmatched. Germline values: CDR1 SGHAT, CDR2 FQNNGV. The CDR3 nucleotides are TGTGCCAGCAGCTTCCAGCGGGGGGCCACAGATACGCAGTATTTT. Translating it yields CASSFQRGATDTQYF.

The gene calls are TRBV19 and TRBJ1-5; 8 bases agree with TRBD1. This CDR3 comprises 15 residues. With 7 bases clipped from V and 0 bases from J, the junction kept 5 bases outside the gene matches. The germline V gene encodes CDR1 LNHDA and CDR2 SQIVND (reference sequence). The chain's CDR3 is CASTRTGYSNQPQHF. The CDR3 DNA reads as TGTGCCAGTACCCGGACAGGGTATAGCAATCAGCCCCAGCATTTT.

The rearrangement joins TRBV9 to TRBJ1-1; 7 nucleotides align to TRBD1. Germline assignment: CDR1 SGDLS and CDR2 YYNGEE. The V gene end was trimmed by 1 base and the J gene end by 2 bases; junction bases not matched to a gene: 2. The CDR3 totals 14 residues. The CDR3 sequence is CASSVRGGNTEAFF. DNA for the CDR3: TGTGCCAGCAGCGTAAGAGGGGGCAACACTGAAGCTTTCTTT.

The chain links TRBV27 to TRBJ2-7; a weak D match, TRBD1 (5 bases). With 5 bases removed from V and 2 bases from J, the gap between germline ends came to 10 bases. The CDR3 consists of 13 residues. The V gene's germline CDR1 is MNHEY and CDR2 SMNVEV (reference sequence). CDR3 nucleotides: TGTGCCAGCAGTCCAACGACAGCCTACGAGCAGTACTTC. It encodes CASSPTTAYEQYF.

This chain uses TRBV7-2 with TRBJ1-2; no clear D gene. Trimming stripped 7 bases from V and 2 bases from J, with 11 bases between. Germline V lookup: CDR1 SGHTA, CDR2 FQGNSA. The CDR3 contains 13 residues. CDR3 amino acids: CASTFGTNYGYTF. Written as DNA, the CDR3 is TGTGCCAGCACCTTCGGTACCAACTATGGCTACACCTTC.

This chain uses TRBV20-1 with TRBJ2-1, with D perhaps TRBD2 (5 bases). Germline V CDR1 and CDR2: DFQATT, SNEGSKA (reference sequence). The germline V and J ends were trimmed by 3 bases and 0 bases, with 21 bases remaining between them. The length of the CDR3 is 18 residues. Here the CDR3 reads CSASGAFEGVFSYNEQFF. CDR3 nucleotide sequence: TGCAGTGCTAGTGGAGCCTTTGAGGGAGTATTCTCCTACAATGAGCAGTTCTTC.

The rearrangement joins TRBV6-5 to TRBJ2-4; 11 nucleotides align to TRBD2. Per germline, CDR1 MNHEY and CDR2 SVGAGI. The junction had 3 bases not matched to a gene; V was cut back by 2 bases and J by 9 bases. This CDR3 spans 14 amino acids. The CDR3 here is CASSYGTSGVIQYF. CDR3 in DNA: TGTGCCAGCAGTTACGGGACTAGCGGAGTCATTCAGTACTTC.

This chain connects TRBV5-1 to TRBJ2-7; D ambiguous. The germline CDR1 and CDR2 sequences are SGHRS and YFSETQ. Deletions cut 0 bases from V and 3 bases from J, with 13 bases between. There are 15 residues in the CDR3. For the CDR3, the DNA is TGCGCCAGCAGCTTGGCCGGGTATGGAAACTACGAGCAGTACTTC. Its translation: CASSLAGYGNYEQYF.

The gene calls are TRBV4-1 and TRBJ1-2; D is possibly TRBD1 (6 bases). The CDR3 is made up of 16 amino acids. The V end was cut by 2 bases, the J end by 5 bases, with 18 bases between. Germline CDR1 reads MGHRA; CDR2 reads YSYEKL. The CDR3, as DNA: TGCGCCAGCAGCCAACTTAAAGGGGGTAACTTTTATGGCTACACCTTC. It codes for CASSQLKGGNFYGYTF.

This CDR3 is CASSSTGPSGANVLTF. For the CDR3, the DNA is TGCGCCAGCTCCTCCACAGGGCCCTCTGGGGCCAACGTCCTGACTTTC. The rearrangement joins TRBV4-3 to TRBJ2-6; tentative D call: TRBD1 (6 bases). This CDR3 spans 16 amino acids. Trimming stripped 8 bases from V and 0 bases from J, with 14 bases between. Germline loops: CDR1 LGHNA, CDR2 YSLEER.

The J gene is TRBJ2-7, the V gene TRBV27; the D is unclear. The CDR3 contains 15 residues. With 4 bases removed from V and 0 bases from J, the gap between germline ends came to 13 bases. The germline V gene has CDR1 MNHEY and CDR2 SMNVEV (reference sequence). CDR3 region: CASSSYSRSSYEQYF. CDR3 in DNA: TGTGCCAGCAGTTCCTATTCAAGGAGCTCCTACGAGCAGTACTTC.

The rearrangement joins TRBV7-8 to TRBJ1-1; D call uncertain. The V and J ends lost 3 bases and 1 base respectively, with 9 bases between them. CDR3 size: 14 residues. Germline lookup yields CDR1 SGHVS and CDR2 FQNEAQ. CDR3 amino acids: CASSFQIRNTEAFF. CDR3 in DNA: TGTGCCAGCAGCTTTCAGATTCGGAACACTGAAGCTTTCTTT.

This sequence joins TRBV6-5 and TRBJ2-5; D gene uncertain. Trimming removed 1 base from V and 5 bases from J, with 11 bases in between. The CDR3 has 14 residues. Germline V CDR1 and CDR2: MNHEY, SVGAGI. CDR3 sequence: CASSYLGRSETQYF. The CDR3 region has the DNA TGTGCCAGCAGTTACTTGGGCAGAAGCGAGACCCAGTACTTC.

The chain joins TRBV5-1 to TRBJ2-4; D not certain. Trimming took 0 bases from V and 3 from J, leaving 13 bases between them. The CDR3 is made up of 16 amino acids. Germline V CDR1 and CDR2: SGHRS, YFSETQ. The CDR3 DNA is TGCGCCAGCAGCTTGGAATATCTAACTGGCAAAAACATTCAGTACTTC. This translates into CASSLEYLTGKNIQYF. Based on the CDR3 plus reference TRBV5-1 and TRBJ2-4, the full variable domain is KAGVTQTPRYLIKTRGQQVTLSCSPISGHRSVSWYQQTPGQGLQFLFEYFSETQRNKGNFPGRFSGRQFSNSRSEMNVSTLELGDSALYLCASSLEYLTGKNIQYFGAGTRLSVL.

The chain has TRBV3-1 (or the pseudogene TRBV3-2) and TRBJ2-1, with 15 positions matching TRBD2. Germline trimming cut 4 bases from V and 9 bases from J; bases unmatched to any gene: 16. The germline V gene has CDR1 LGHDT and CDR2 YNNKEL (reference sequence). The CDR3 loop spans 19 amino acids. The CDR3 DNA reads as TGTGCCAGCAGCCCACGGACTAGCGGGGGGGCTAGGGACCGGGGTGAGCAGTTCTTC. It yields the protein CASSPRTSGGARDRGEQFF.